Below, 5 T cell receptor beta chains from the same sample are listed, as sequenced in a study of blood T cell repertoires in COVID-19. Repertoires were generated with immunoSEQ multiplex PCR, while TCRdb's copy carries only in-frame clones and drops some. In the table there are tens of thousands of clones, over 80% of which are singletons. Sequencing input: peripheral blood. The receptors were sampled from a woman of 80 years or more with acute or convalescent COVID-19.

The J gene is TRBJ2-2, the V gene TRBV5-1; no firm D call. This CDR3 is built from 15 residues. V gave up 0 bases and J gave up 0 bases, with 6 bases separating them. Germline assignment: CDR1 SGHRS and CDR2 YFSETQ. CDR3: CASSLAVANTGELFF. CDR3 in DNA: TGCGCCAGCAGCTTGGCGGTGGCGAACACCGGGGAGCTGTTTTTT.

The rearrangement joins TRBV2 to TRBJ1-4; no firm D call. Germline V lookup: CDR1 SNHLY, CDR2 FYNNEI. The CDR3 has 15 residues. Trimming removed 4 bases from V and 5 bases from J, with 14 bases in between. CDR3: CASSGPRTVNEKLFF. Written as DNA, the CDR3 is TGTGCCAGCAGTGGTCCCCGGACTGTGAATGAAAAACTGTTTTTT.

The J gene is TRBJ2-1, the V gene TRBV7-2; 8 nucleotides match TRBD2. The CDR3 spans 14 residues. The V and J ends lost 1 base and 7 bases, in that order; junction bases with no gene match: 3. Looked up from germline, CDR1 is SGHTA and CDR2 is FQGNSA. The CDR3 DNA is TGTGCCAGCAGCTTAGTAGCGGGGCCGAATGAGCAGTTCTTC. This translates into CASSLVAGPNEQFF.

The V and J genes are TRBV7-2 and TRBJ1-6, with TRBD1 as a possible D gene (5 bases). CDR3 length equals 15 residues. Trimming cost V 5 bases and J 9 bases, with 17 bases left between them. Germline V CDR1 and CDR2: SGHTA, FQGNSA. This chain's CDR3 is CASSPGVIEISPLHF. Here the CDR3 DNA reads TGTGCCAGCAGCCCGGGGGTCATTGAAATTTCACCCCTCCACTTT.

This chain links TRBV7-2 with TRBJ1-2; the D gene is possibly TRBD1 (6 bases). CDR3 length equals 14 residues. V was shortened by 5 bases and J by 3 bases, with 13 bases between the two germline ends. Germline assignment: CDR1 SGHTA and CDR2 FQGNSA. The CDR3 coding sequence is TGTGCCAGCAGCCCGCAAGGGGGGGACTATGGCTACACCTTC. Amino acid sequence: CASSPQGGDYGYTF.